These 28 T cell receptor beta chains originate from one sample sequenced in a study of blood T cell repertoires in COVID-19. Libraries were prepared by immunoSEQ multiplex PCR; TCRdb keeps only in-frame clonotypes and omits some of them. This table has about 180,000 clones, around 80% appearing once. Material for sequencing was peripheral blood. Receptors were obtained from a woman between 35 and 50 years old with COVID-19, enrolled during active disease.

J is TRBJ2-7 and V is TRBV19; 7 bases line up with TRBD1. CDR1 is LNHDA, CDR2 SQIVND, per germline (reference sequence). There are 13 residues in the CDR3. Unmatched junction bases numbered 9, after V lost 3 bases and J lost 10 bases. The DNA of the CDR3 is TGTGCCAGTAGTATGCGGACAGGAGGAAGCCAGTACTTC. It codes for CASSMRTGGSQYF.

This clone was picked up one time. The J gene is TRBJ2-1, the V gene TRBV13; 9 nucleotides agree with TRBD2. The J segment lost 4 bases and the V segment lost 0 bases, leaving 7 bases of the junction unmatched. Germline V gene lookup returns CDR1 PRHDT and CDR2 FYEKMQ (reference sequence). This CDR3 comprises 17 residues. The CDR3, as DNA: TGTGCCAGCAGCTTAGGTTTTCTCAGCGGGGGGTACAATGAGCAGTTCTTC. Protein sequence: CASSLGFLSGGYNEQFF.

V is TRBV6-5 and J is TRBJ2-6, with TRBD1 identical over 12 bases. This CDR3 comprises 15 residues. V was clipped by 8 bases and J by 2 bases; unmatched bases: 1. Germline lookup yields CDR1 MNHEY and CDR2 SVGAGI. The CDR3 loop is CASGTGGAGANVLTF. DNA for the CDR3: TGTGCCAGCGGGACAGGGGGCGCTGGGGCCAACGTCCTGACTTTC.

The J gene is TRBJ1-4, the V gene TRBV18, with 10 bases fitting TRBD1. The length of the CDR3 is 14 residues. Germline CDR1 and CDR2: KGHSH and LQKENI. V lost 2 bases, J lost 8 bases, and 2 bases stayed unmatched. The CDR3 DNA reads as TGTGCCAGCTCACCAAGGGACAGGGGCGAAAAACTGTTTTTT. Translating it yields CASSPRDRGEKLFF. The whole variable domain, filled in from reference TRBV18 and TRBJ1-4, reads NAGVMQNPRHLVRRRGQEARLRCSPMKGHSHVYWYRQLPEEGLKFMVYLQKENIIDESGMPKERFSAEFPKEGPSILRIQQVVRGDSAAYFCASSPRDRGEKLFFGSGTQLSVL.

This clone has only one observation. The chain carries TRBV5-5 and TRBJ2-4; D is possibly TRBD1 (6 bases). V lost 0 bases to trimming and J lost 7 bases, with 11 bases between them. The CDR3 runs to 14 residues. CDR1 and CDR2 from the germline V gene are SGHKS and YYEKEE (reference sequence). CDR3 coding DNA: TGTGCCAGCAGCTTGGTCGTTAGGGGGAACATTCAGTACTTC. Residues: CASSLVVRGNIQYF.

V is TRBV27 and J is TRBJ2-5, with TRBD1 identical over 7 bases. The length of the CDR3 is 16 residues. CDR1 MNHEY and CDR2 SMNVEV come from the germline V gene (reference sequence). J lost 2 bases, V lost 8 bases, and 14 bases had no gene match. For the CDR3, the DNA is TGTGCCAGCGCTCCCCTACAGGGGAATTCACAAGAGACCCAGTACTTC. It encodes CASAPLQGNSQETQYF.

This clone is medium-sized (0.01 to 0.1%) by share. The chain is built from TRBV19 and TRBJ2-3, with D possibly being TRBD2 (5 bases). The germline gives CDR1 LNHDA, CDR2 SQIVND (reference sequence). The CDR3 has 14 residues. Trimming cost V 4 bases and J 11 bases, with 19 bases left between them. For the CDR3, the DNA is TGTGCCAGTAGTACCGGTCCGGGGTCCTGGGAGCAGTATTTT. Protein sequence: CASSTGPGSWEQYF.

This clone is a singleton in its sample. The J gene is TRBJ2-1, the V gene TRBV9, with D perhaps TRBD2 (5 bases). The germline CDR1 and CDR2 sequences are SGDLS and YYNGEE. There are 12 residues in the CDR3. V was cut by 0 bases and J by 9 bases, with 7 bases left in between. CDR3 in amino acids: CASSVVEGEQFF. The CDR3 DNA sequence: TGTGCCAGCAGCGTAGTCGAGGGTGAGCAGTTCTTC.

This clone has just a few counts. The rearrangement joins TRBV11-2 to TRBJ1-4, with D unresolved. Looked up from germline, CDR1 is SGHAT and CDR2 is FQNNGV. V was trimmed by 5 bases and J by 0 bases, leaving 19 bases between them. The CDR3 is 18 amino acids. The CDR3 protein is CASSGDADRDSTNEKLFF. CDR3 DNA sequence: TGTGCCAGCAGCGGCGACGCGGACCGGGATTCAACTAATGAAAAACTGTTTTTT. Supplemented by reference TRBV11-2 and TRBJ1-4, the full variable domain reads EAGVAQSPRYKIIEKRQSVAFWCNPISGHATLYWYQQILGQGPKLLIQFQNNGVVDDSQLPKDRFSAERLKGVDSTLKIQPAKLEDSAVYLCASSGDADRDSTNEKLFFGSGTQLSVL.

This chain connects TRBV3-1 (or the pseudogene TRBV3-2) to TRBJ2-7, with 8 nucleotides matching TRBD2. The CDR3 loop spans 14 amino acids. Germline V gives CDR1 LGHDT, CDR2 YNNKEL (reference sequence). Germline trimming cut 4 bases from V and 2 bases from J; bases unmatched to any gene: 4. The CDR3 region is CASSLLAAPYEQYF. The DNA of the CDR3 is TGTGCCAGCAGCCTACTAGCGGCCCCCTACGAGCAGTACTTC.

This chain uses TRBV13 with TRBJ2-7; TRBD2 aligns across 13 bases. V trimming: 5 bases; J trimming: 1 base; junction bases outside the gene matches: 5. The germline V gene has CDR1 PRHDT and CDR2 FYEKMQ (reference sequence). The CDR3 spans 16 residues. DNA for the CDR3: TGTGCCAGCAGCCCAGGACTAGCGGGAGTATCCTACGAGCAGTACTTC. Translation gives CASSPGLAGVSYEQYF. The variable domain in full, completed from reference TRBV13 and TRBJ2-7, reads AAGVIQSPRHLIKEKRETATLKCYPIPRHDTVYWYQQGPGQDPQFLISFYEKMQSDKGSIPDRFSAQQFSDYHSELNMSSLELGDSALYFCASSPGLAGVSYEQYFGPGTRLTVT.

The chain employs TRBV18 and TRBJ1-6; D is ambiguous. This CDR3 is 18 amino acids long. Germline V lookup: CDR1 KGHSH, CDR2 LQKENI. With 3 bases removed from V and 0 bases from J, the gap between germline ends came to 15 bases. In DNA form, the CDR3 reads TGTGCCAGCTCACCCGAATCCTTACCTAGCTCCTATAATTCACCCCTCCACTTT. This gives the protein CASSPESLPSSYNSPLHF.

The rearrangement uses TRBV6-4 and TRBJ1-2; 11 bases match TRBD1. V trimming: 3 bases; J trimming: 3 bases; junction bases outside the gene matches: 3. Germline lookup yields CDR1 MRHNA and CDR2 SNTAGT. This CDR3 region has 15 residues. The CDR3 coding sequence is TGTGCCAGCAGTGAGGGACAGGGGGGTCACTATGGCTACACCTTC. Translated: CASSEGQGGHYGYTF.

The rearrangement joins TRBV6-5 to TRBJ2-2, with D unresolved. V gave up 0 bases and J gave up 0 bases, with 8 bases separating them. The germline CDR1 and CDR2 sequences are MNHEY and SVGAGI. This CDR3 is built from 16 residues. DNA for the CDR3: TGTGCCAGCAGTTACTCGTGGCTGTCGAACACCGGGGAGCTGTTTTTT. It encodes CASSYSWLSNTGELFF.

In this sample, this clone turned up once. V is TRBV5-1 and J is TRBJ1-6, with 7 bases lining up with TRBD1. Germline V CDR1 and CDR2: SGHRS, YFSETQ. The CDR3 sequence is 13 residues long. V lost 5 bases, J lost 9 bases, and 5 bases stayed unmatched. This CDR3 is CASRTGIGSPLHF. The CDR3 DNA sequence: TGCGCCAGCAGGACAGGGATCGGTTCACCCCTCCACTTT. The full variable domain, with the rest looked up from reference TRBV5-1 and TRBJ1-6, is KAGVTQTPRYLIKTRGQQVTLSCSPISGHRSVSWYQQTPGQGLQFLFEYFSETQRNKGNFPGRFSGRQFSNSRSEMNVSTLELGDSALYLCASRTGIGSPLHFGNGTRLTVT.

This sequence joins TRBV6-5 and TRBJ1-5, with D uncertain. This CDR3 comprises 14 residues. Trimming stripped 6 bases from V and 1 base from J, with 10 bases between. Germline V gene lookup returns CDR1 MNHEY and CDR2 SVGAGI. CDR3 DNA: TGTGCCAGCAGCCTCCGCGGGAGCAATCAGCCCCAGCATTTT. It yields the protein CASSLRGSNQPQHF.

The chain combines TRBV30 with TRBJ2-5, with D perhaps matching TRBD2 (5 bases). In germline, CDR1 is GTSNPN, CDR2 SVGIG (reference sequence). The CDR3 spans 14 residues. Trimming took off 1 base at V and 5 bases at J, with 14 bases between the two ends. The CDR3 loop is CAWSAELGDETQYF. The CDR3 DNA sequence: TGTGCCTGGAGTGCTGAACTAGGAGACGAGACCCAGTACTTC.

This clone was seen a single time. V is TRBV19 and J is TRBJ1-2, with D hard to call. CDR1 is LNHDA, CDR2 SQIVND, per germline (reference sequence). Trimming pared 7 bases from V and 8 bases from J, leaving 11 bases between. CDR3 length: 11 residues. CDR3 bases: TGTGCCAGTACGGGTTTATTCGGCTACACCTTC. As protein: CASTGLFGYTF.

The chain links TRBV28 to TRBJ2-7; D is possibly TRBD1 (5 bases). V dropped 3 bases and J dropped 3 bases, with 12 bases sitting between them. Per the germline V gene, CDR1 is MDHEN and CDR2 is SYDVKM. The CDR3 is 14 residues long. In nucleotides, the CDR3 is TGTGCCAGCAGTTTCGAAGGGGTGGTCTACGAGCAGTACTTC. Translating gives CASSFEGVVYEQYF.

Only a few counts were recorded for this clone. This chain links TRBV7-9 with TRBJ1-1; 7 bases match TRBD1. The CDR3 covers 12 residues. The V segment lost 1 base and the J segment 7 bases; nucleotides outside the gene matches: 0. CDR1 and CDR2 from the germline V gene are SEHNR and FQNEAQ (reference sequence). CDR3 DNA sequence: TGTGCCAGCAGCTTAGGGACAGGTGAAGCTTTCTTT. It translates to CASSLGTGEAFF. Full variable domain (outside the CDR3, taken from reference TRBV7-9 and TRBJ1-1): DTGVSQNPRHKITKRGQNVTFRCDPISEHNRLYWYRQTLGQGPEFLTYFQNEAQLEKSRLLSDRFSAERPKGSFSTLEIQRTEQGDSAMYLCASSLGTGEAFFGQGTRLTVV.

This rearrangement joins TRBV5-1 to TRBJ1-6; 8 nucleotides match TRBD1. Unmatched junction bases numbered 2, after V lost 2 bases and J lost 7 bases. The germline CDR1 and CDR2 sequences are SGHRS and YFSETQ. This CDR3 spans 14 amino acids. The CDR3 here is CASSFRTGNSPLHF. In nucleotides, the CDR3 is TGCGCCAGCAGCTTCCGGACAGGGAATTCACCCCTCCACTTT.

The J gene is TRBJ2-7, the V gene TRBV11-1; D is perhaps TRBD1 (6 bases). V gave up 3 bases and J gave up 0 bases, with 9 bases separating them. This CDR3 is 14 amino acids long. Germline V gene sequence: CDR1 SGHAT, CDR2 FQDESV (reference sequence). This CDR3 reads CASSFTGPSYEQYF. For the CDR3, the DNA is TGTGCCAGCAGCTTTACAGGGCCCTCCTACGAGCAGTACTTC.

This clone was counted a few times. This chain links TRBV4-2 with TRBJ1-4, with 7 bases that match TRBD1. CDR3 length: 16 residues. The V and J ends lost 1 base and 4 bases, in that order; junction bases with no gene match: 6. Germline CDR1 reads LGHNA; CDR2 reads YNFKEQ. The CDR3 spells CASSQGSTGVNEKLFF. Here the CDR3 DNA reads TGTGCCAGCAGCCAAGGGTCCACAGGGGTTAATGAAAAACTGTTTTTT.

The chain employs TRBV9 and TRBJ1-1; D might be TRBD1 (5 bases). The V gene lost 0 bases and the J gene lost 10 bases, with 16 bases spanning the gap. CDR1 and CDR2 (germline): SGDLS, YYNGEE. This CDR3 has 14 amino acids. As DNA, the CDR3 is TGTGCCAGCAGCGTAGAATTGGGGCTGGGTCGAGCTTTCTTT. Protein sequence: CASSVELGLGRAFF.

In nucleotides, the CDR3 is TGTGCCACCCTATCCCCCCTCGCGGGGGCCAACGTCCTGACTTTC. Translating it yields CATLSPLAGANVLTF. The chain is built from TRBV28 and TRBJ2-6; D remains ambiguous. Germline V lookup: CDR1 MDHEN, CDR2 SYDVKM. With 10 bases removed from V and 4 bases from J, the gap between germline ends came to 17 bases. The CDR3 spans 15 residues. The variable domain in full, with the rest retrieved from reference TRBV28 and TRBJ2-6, is DVKVTQSSRYLVKRTGEKVFLECVQDMDHENMFWYRQDPGLGLRLIYFSYDVKMKEKGDIPEGYSVSREKKERFSLILESASTNQTSMYLCATLSPLAGANVLTFGAGSRLTVL.

The chain is built from TRBV7-7 and TRBJ2-5; 7 nucleotides agree with TRBD2. The V gene's germline CDR1 is SSHAT and CDR2 FNYEAQ (reference sequence). The CDR3 covers 11 residues. The CDR3 here is CASGESETQYF. In DNA form, the CDR3 reads TGTGCGAGCGGGGAGTCGGAGACCCAGTACTTC.

The chain recombines TRBV9 with TRBJ2-3; perhaps TRBD2 as D (7 bases). Germline values: CDR1 SGDLS, CDR2 YYNGEE. Trimming removed 4 bases from V and 2 bases from J, with 17 bases in between. This CDR3 has 16 amino acids. This CDR3 is CASSLATGGPTDTQYF. In nucleotides, the CDR3 is TGTGCCAGCAGCCTGGCGACCGGGGGGCCCACAGATACGCAGTATTTT. The whole variable domain, remainder taken from reference TRBV9 and TRBJ2-3, is DSGVTQTPKHLITATGQRVTLRCSPRSGDLSVYWYQQSLDQGLQFLIQYYNGEERAKGNILERFSAQQFPDLHSELNLSSLELGDSALYFCASSLATGGPTDTQYFGPGTRLTVL.

The gene calls are TRBV7-8 and TRBJ2-7, with 7 bases identical to TRBD1. CDR3 size: 14 residues. With 6 bases clipped from V and 6 bases from J, the junction kept 11 bases outside the gene matches. Germline assignment: CDR1 SGHVS and CDR2 FQNEAQ. CDR3 sequence reads: CASREGTAAGEQYF. The CDR3 nucleotides read TGTGCCAGCAGAGAGGGGACAGCGGCAGGCGAGCAGTACTTC. The entire variable domain, with the rest obtained from reference TRBV7-8 and TRBJ2-7, is as follows: GAGVSQSPRYKVAKRGQDVALRCDPISGHVSLFWYQQALGQGPEFLTYFQNEAQLDKSGLPSDRFFAERPEGSVSTLKIQRTQQEDSAVYLCASREGTAAGEQYFGPGTRLTVT.